This T cell receptor (beta chain) was identified during a study of blood T cells in healthy people across ages (dated by TCRdb to between 2015 and 2017). About the investigation overall: In model experiments, template switching captured roughly one uniquely barcoded TCR beta cDNA molecule for every two T cells. The study measured age-related changes in TCR beta repertoire diversity using deep sequencing normalized with unique cDNA molecular identifiers. The donors were divided into four age groups: young (average about 15 years), middle-aged (about 39), aged (about 62) and long-lived (roughly 82). Donors of different ages were randomly distributed across sequencing lanes to avoid experimental bias. Two additional independent replicas of 1 million unique cDNA reads from the same blood draw were analyzed for two donors (one aged 18 to 30 and one aged 80 or older). Beyond this particular receptor, the publication reports: The percentage of naive T cells measured by flow cytometry correlated strongly with observed TCR beta diversity. Estimates of total diversity based on one million sequenced T cells were regarded as lower bounds and as underestimates. Compared with the aged group, more naive CD4+ T cells, fewer expanded clones and increased TCR diversity were shown by the long-lived group, suggesting age selection. Because profiling used bulk unsorted PBMCs, naive and antigen-experienced compartments could not be compared conclusively. The CMV infection status of donors was not known, potentially confounding age-related changes in expanded clonotypes. Observed TCR beta diversity per million T cells fell roughly linearly with age, and a significant reduction was already apparent by age approximately 40.

Libraries were prepared through 5' RACE. TCRdb records Illumina HiSeq 2500 as the sequencer. A second PCR of about 7 to 12 cycles was run with a J-beta primer mix and a sample-barcoded 5' primer. A unique molecular identifier was introduced onto each TCR beta cDNA molecule by a template-switch 5' adaptor carrying 12 random nucleotides. Each sample yielded at least 2.5 million CDR3-containing paired-end reads. The Mint cDNA synthesis kit, primed by a TRBC-specific oligonucleotide, was used to synthesize first-strand cDNA from all RNA. All cDNA was treated with uracil-DNA glycosylase and then went through a first 18-cycle PCR with the universal primers M1SS and BC2_uni_R. The source study handled its data this way. Each sample was normalized by randomly selecting 1 million high-quality reads, each carrying a distinct molecular identifier. Reads sharing molecular identifiers were discarded rather than binned into consensus sequences. MiTCR, run with a Q25 quality threshold and the strictest error-elimination algorithm, handled CDR3 identification, clonotype clustering and error correction. A nonparametric unseen species model with Euler transformation was used to estimate a lower bound on total TCR beta diversity. TCRdb passed the public sequencing reads through fastp at Q25 and MiXCR, retaining productive beta sequences. Rows merge per CDR3 protein into single entries with the most common DNA and genes. It is TCRdb's table, rather than the study itself, that gives the V and J calls and clone size. In this sample the table shows some 1.1 million distinct CDR3 sequences, 35% to 40% of which occur a single time. The biggest ten clones account for less than 15% of the sample.

The sample holds a few counts of this clonotype. Its recognized antigen is unknown. One base away there is no much larger clone; base qualities are not given. Deletion took 1 base off V and 0 bases off J, with a span of 14 bases between the germline ends. CDR1 and CDR2 are drawn from the germline V gene: LGHNA, YSLEER. The CDR3 covers 17 residues, taking in both the cysteine and the phenylalanine. The CDR3 DNA has 51 bases and is translated from base 1. The donors were under 40 Caucasian individuals from Russia, aged roughly 6 to 90 years, who were systemically healthy. Each donor gave ten milliliters of peripheral blood, collected into EDTA-treated Vacutainer tubes. PBMCs were isolated by Ficoll-Paque density-gradient centrifugation, with at least 7 million obtained per sample. Trizol reagent was used to extract total RNA from PBMCs, with at least 5.5 micrograms per sample. For every donor, an aliquot of PBMCs went through flow cytometry to measure the percentages of naive CD45RAhigh/CD27high T cells.

The origin of this receptor is a young man in good health. The sample consisted of blood. The chain couples TRBV4-3 to TRBJ2-3, with no confident D gene call. The CDR3 protein is CASSQAPTAVSTDTQYF. The sequenced DNA: TGCGCCAGCAGCCAAGCACCCACCGCGGTCAGCACAGATACGCAGTATTTT.